This T cell receptor beta chain comes out of a study of blood T cell repertoires in COVID-19. TCRdb's copy holds only in-frame clones and misses some; the assay was immunoSEQ multiplex PCR. The profile shows approximately 450,000 clones, 85% to 90% of them singletons. V gave up 6 bases and J gave up 2 bases; unmatched junction bases: 3. The CDR3 totals 13 residues. Germline V lookup: CDR1 KGHSH, CDR2 LQKENI. The study recruited people aged about 18 to 95 years across more than 20 US areas. Participants' reported clinical history set cohort assignment. Symptom resolution, clearance, or two negative PCRs marked donors in Cohort 3 as recovered.

Sequencing used PBMCs or T cells enriched from blood (not recorded which). This chain links TRBV18 with TRBJ2-7; TRBD2 aligns across 8 bases. This clonotype originated in a man in his thirties or forties who had recovered from COVID-19. As DNA, the CDR3 is TGTGCCAGCTCCGAGGGACTAGCCTACGAGCAGTACTTC. It is translated as CASSEGLAYEQYF.